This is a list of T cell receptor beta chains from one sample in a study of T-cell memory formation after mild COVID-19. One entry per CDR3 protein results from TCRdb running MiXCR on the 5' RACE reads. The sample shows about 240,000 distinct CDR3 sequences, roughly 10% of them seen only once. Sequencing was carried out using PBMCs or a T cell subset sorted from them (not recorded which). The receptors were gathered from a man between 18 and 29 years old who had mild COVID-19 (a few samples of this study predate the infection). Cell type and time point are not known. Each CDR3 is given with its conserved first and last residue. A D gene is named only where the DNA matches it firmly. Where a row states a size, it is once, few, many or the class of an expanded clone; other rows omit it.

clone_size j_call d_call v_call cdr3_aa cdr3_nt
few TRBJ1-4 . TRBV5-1 CASSLIGATNEKLFF TGCGCCAGCAGCTTGATCGGCGCAACTAATGAAAAACTGTTTTTT
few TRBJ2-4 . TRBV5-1 CASSLAGGAGGNIQYF TGCGCCAGCAGCTTGGCCGGTGGGGCTGGAGGAAACATTCAGTACTTC
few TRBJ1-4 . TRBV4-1 CASSPPNGLNEKLFF TGCGCCAGCAGCCCCCCAAACGGGCTTAATGAAAAACTGTTTTTT
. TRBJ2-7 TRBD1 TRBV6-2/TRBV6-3 CASSSGTGEYEQYF TGTGCCAGCAGTTCTGGGACAGGGGAGTACGAGCAGTACTTC
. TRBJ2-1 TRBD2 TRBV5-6 CASSPGGVPDNEQFF TGTGCCAGCAGCCCGGGAGGGGTCCCCGACAATGAGCAGTTCTTC
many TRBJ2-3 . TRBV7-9 CASSLVGSDDTQYF TGTGCCAGCAGCTTAGTGGGATCCGATGATACGCAGTATTTT
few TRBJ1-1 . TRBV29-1 CSVASGRRPEAFF TGCAGCGTTGCCAGCGGGAGACGCCCTGAAGCTTTCTTT
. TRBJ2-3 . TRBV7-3 CASSLTDGAGAQYF TGTGCCAGCAGCTTAACGGATGGGGCTGGTGCGCAGTATTTT
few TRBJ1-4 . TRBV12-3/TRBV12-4 CASRPDYRNEKLFF TGTGCCAGCAGGCCGGACTATCGGAATGAAAAACTGTTTTTT
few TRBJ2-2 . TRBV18 CASSPALLARNTGELFF TGTGCCAGCTCACCGGCGCTTTTAGCGAGGAACACCGGGGAGCTGTTTTTT
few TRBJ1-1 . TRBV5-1 CASSLESTNTEAFF TGCGCCAGCAGCTTGGAATCTACAAACACTGAAGCTTTCTTT
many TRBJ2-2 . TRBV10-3 CAISERAGELFF TGTGCCATCAGTGAGAGGGCCGGGGAGCTGTTTTTT
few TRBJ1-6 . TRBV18 CASSPIARSPLHF TGTGCCAGCTCACCGATAGCACGTTCACCCCTCCACTTT
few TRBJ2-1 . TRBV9 CASSVALGTTYNEQFF TGTGCCAGCAGCGTAGCCCTCGGGACCACCTACAATGAGCAGTTCTTC
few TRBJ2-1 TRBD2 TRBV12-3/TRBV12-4 CASRQAGGSYNEQFF TGTGCCAGCAGACAAGCGGGGGGGTCTTACAATGAGCAGTTCTTC
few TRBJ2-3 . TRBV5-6 CASSLAGVDTQYF TGTGCCAGCAGCTTGGCAGGGGTTGATACGCAGTATTTT
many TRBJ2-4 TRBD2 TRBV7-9 CASSPGRKAKNIQYF TGTGCCAGCAGCCCCGGGAGGAAGGCCAAAAACATTCAGTACTTC
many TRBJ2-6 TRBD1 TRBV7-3 CASTLRDRFISGANVLTF TGTGCCAGCACGTTACGGGACAGGTTTATCTCTGGGGCCAACGTCCTGACTTTC
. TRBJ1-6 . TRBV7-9 CASSLSGVGNSPLHF TGTGCCAGCAGCTTATCGGGCGTCGGGAATTCACCCCTCCACTTT
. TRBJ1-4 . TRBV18 CASSPERANNEKLFF TGTGCCAGCTCACCGGAGAGGGCCAATAATGAAAAACTGTTTTTT
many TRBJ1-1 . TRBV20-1 CSAIPGNTEAFF TGCAGTGCTATTCCGGGGAACACTGAAGCTTTCTTT
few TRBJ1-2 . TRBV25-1 CASSEPGVYGYTF TGTGCCAGCAGTGAACCAGGGGTTTATGGCTACACCTTC
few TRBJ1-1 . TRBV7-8 CASSLIGNTEAFF TGTGCCAGCAGCTTAATAGGGAACACTGAAGCTTTCTTT
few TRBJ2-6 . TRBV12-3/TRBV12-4 CASSGAGNSGANVLTF TGTGCCAGCAGCGGCGCCGGGAACTCTGGGGCCAACGTCCTGACTTTC
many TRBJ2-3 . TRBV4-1 CASSKLDRLTDTQYF TGCGCCAGCAGCAAGCTAGACAGATTAACAGATACGCAGTATTTT
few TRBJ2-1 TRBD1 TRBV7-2 CASSGGTGGEQFF TGTGCCAGCAGCGGGGGGACAGGGGGGGAGCAGTTCTTC
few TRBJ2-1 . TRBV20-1 CSARDVSYRSSYNEQFF TGCAGTGCTAGAGATGTCTCGTACCGGAGCTCCTACAATGAGCAGTTCTTC
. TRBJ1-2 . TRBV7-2 CASSYTMSAYGYTF TGTGCCAGCAGCTATACGATGAGCGCGTATGGCTACACCTTC
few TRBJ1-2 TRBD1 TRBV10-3 CATGTGANYGYTF TGTGCCACGGGGACAGGCGCTAACTATGGCTACACCTTC
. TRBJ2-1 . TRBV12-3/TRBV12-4 CASSFVQGFNEQFF TGTGCCAGCAGTTTCGTACAGGGTTTCAATGAGCAGTTCTTC
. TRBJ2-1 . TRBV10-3 CAISESGDNEQFF TGTGCCATCAGTGAGTCGGGAGACAATGAGCAGTTCTTC